This T cell receptor beta chain was sequenced in a study of T cell responses to AZD1222 COVID-19 vaccine (dated by TCRdb to about 2021). With regard to the full study: AZD1222 recipients given second doses at about 4 weeks or at about 12 weeks were pooled, since spike-specific TCR depth and breadth were not found to differ between the two schedules. Enrollment into the trials was organized by age into subgroups of 18-55, 56-69 and 70-plus years, and those subgroups contained 148, 28 and 57 TCR-sequenced participants, respectively. TCR sequencing covered roughly 230 trial participants: 207 given two doses of AZD1222 and 26 given two doses of MenACWY control vaccine. Overall study results and their limits: Most participants were white British and females outnumbered males, and the authors suggested that clonal diversity may have been underestimated. Nearly half of unique spike-specific TCRs reportedly recognized epitopes outside regions mutated in the B.1.351 and B.1.1.7 variants. In the small 56-69-year group, the increase in depth fell short of significance, most likely because of low power. Because no day 14 peak-response samples were available, repertoires were characterized only after the peak T cell response. CD4 TCRs associated with the vaccine covered the entire spike protein, and the dominant responses were in regions 160-218 and 743-854. After two AZD1222 doses, both the breadth and the depth of spike-specific TCRs were significantly higher than at day 0 and than in MenACWY recipients. Conclusions about previously exposed vaccinees are limited, since just five or six AZD1222 recipients were seropositive for SARS-CoV-2 at baseline.

This clone occurred once. Its target antigen remains unknown. No much larger clone is present one base from it, and per-base qualities are unavailable. The time point label for this specimen denotes: baseline before first vaccination. Vaccinee samples came from UK trials COV001 and COV002, including a single-blind randomized controlled phase 2/3 trial of AZD1222 (ChAdOx1 nCoV-19) in healthy adults. For TCRbeta chain sequencing, PBMC samples were collected from trial participants at day 0 and at day 28 after the second dose. The CDR3 regions of human TCRbeta chains were subjected to immunosequencing. The authors processed their data as follows. Repertoire TCRs were matched against a reference library of SARS-CoV-2-specific TCRs generated with the MIRA antigen-specificity platform. Breadth was defined as the fraction of unique TCRs that were SARS-CoV-2-associated, and depth was defined as the fraction of total T cells that were SARS-CoV-2-associated. Using the MIRA data, each spike-specific TCR was mapped to the spike region that the TCR reacts to and placed in a CD4 or CD8 class. Log10-transformed breadth and depth values were compared by one-way ANOVA with Sidak's multiple comparisons tests. What TCRdb holds here is the immuneACCESS table cut down to in-frame rearrangements. Part of the clones is not present; checked against another copy, under half of the missing clones reflect an unresolved V gene, and the others are unexplained. V, J and clone size were drawn from that table, and D and trimming were deduced from the DNA. The sample has approximately 100,000 clones on record, 90% of them singletons. Roughly 1.4% of the sample belongs to the ten largest clones.

V drops 6 bases and J drops 6 bases, leaving 12 bases in between. CDR3 length: 12 amino acids, cysteine to phenylalanine. Only CDR3 DNA remains: 36 bases, in frame from the first base. In this chain, TRBV12-3 or TRBV12-4 is recombined with TRBJ2-7; the D gene is not confidently resolved. The TCR sequence derives from an adult in good health. The sequences come from peripheral blood, collected on day 0 of AZD1222 vaccination. The nucleotide sequence reads TGTGCCAGCAGGGCTAGTAGTTCCGAGCAGTACTTC. It translates to CASRASSSEQYF.